This record covers a single TCR beta chain. With 2 bases clipped from V and 3 bases from J, the junction kept 2 bases outside the gene matches. The length of the CDR3 is 15 residues. Per the germline V gene, CDR1 is GTSNPN and CDR2 is SVGIG (reference sequence). In the authors' methods: Reference gene primer amplification yielded estimated nucleated cell counts. The assay was immunoSEQ multiplex PCR, and TCRdb's table has in-frame clones only and misses some. The V and J calls and clone size come from that table; D and trimming were worked out from the DNA. The data contain over 95,000 clones, 75% to 85% of them singletons. This sample is drawn from a study of blood T cell repertoires in COVID-19. Study in general: The United States, Italy and Spain supplied acute and convalescent COVID-19 samples. Nucleic acid was either cDNA or gDNA, and it came from T cells, B-cell-depleted T cells, or PBMCs.

The chain links TRBV30 to TRBJ1-6; the match to TRBD1 covers 9 bases. The sequenced sample was peripheral blood. This clonotype was obtained from a human donor in a cohort sampled during active COVID-19. CDR3 in DNA: TGTGCCTGGAGTCCGGGACAGGGCTATAATTCACCCCTCCACTTT. Protein product: CAWSPGQGYNSPLHF.